This record looks at one TCR beta chain sequence and its context. Its antigen is still unknown. According to the study, genomic DNA was the template for TCR beta VDJ and CDR3 profiling. TCRdb reprocessed the reads via MiXCR and lists one record per CDR3 protein. Here the sample spans some 130,000 distinct CDR3 sequences, around 50% being singletons. V lost 1 base and J lost 5, with 8 bases in between. This CDR3 spans 13 amino acids. Germline CDR1 and CDR2: LNHNV and YYDKDF (reference sequence). The sample is drawn from a study of CD8+CD57+ T cells in acquired aplastic anemia. The overall study: CD4+ and CD8+ cells, once sorted, gave DNA averaging approximately 3 ug. The average read count for CD4+ cells in healthy donors was 9 million to 14 million.

Study-wide points: Patients and controls shared under 35 CD8+ CDR3 sequences, which appeared highly expressed in patients and within their immunodominant clones. No significant patient-versus-control difference appeared in CD8+ Simpson's diversity.

The chain recombines TRBV15 with TRBJ1-2; D uncertain. The sequencing sample was made of sorted CD4+, CD8+, or CD8+CD57+ T cells (not recorded which) from PBMCs. This clonotype originated in a human donor in good health, serving as a control. Written as DNA, the CDR3 is TGTGCCACCAGCAGAGTGGCAGAATATGGCTACACCTTC. This sequence encodes CATSRVAEYGYTF.